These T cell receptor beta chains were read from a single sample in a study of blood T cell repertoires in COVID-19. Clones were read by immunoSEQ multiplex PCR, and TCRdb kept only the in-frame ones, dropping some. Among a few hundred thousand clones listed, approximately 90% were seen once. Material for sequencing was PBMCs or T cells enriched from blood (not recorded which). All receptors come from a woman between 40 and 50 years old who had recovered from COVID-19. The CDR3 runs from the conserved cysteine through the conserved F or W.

CASSINENQPQHF TRBV19
CASSRSGTGELFF TRBV21-1
CASSASGEETQYF TRBV2
CASSRQPNYGYTF TRBV6-5
CASSLGTNMNTEAFF TRBV7-2
CATQGGSSYNEQFF TRBV24-1
CASSRRLAGAYEQYF TRBV5-4
CASSISGGGNTIYF TRBV19
CASSLIVVSGMGTDTQYF TRBV7-2
CASSSREIGYTF TRBV12-3/TRBV12-4
CASSLGTAGNTIYF TRBV13